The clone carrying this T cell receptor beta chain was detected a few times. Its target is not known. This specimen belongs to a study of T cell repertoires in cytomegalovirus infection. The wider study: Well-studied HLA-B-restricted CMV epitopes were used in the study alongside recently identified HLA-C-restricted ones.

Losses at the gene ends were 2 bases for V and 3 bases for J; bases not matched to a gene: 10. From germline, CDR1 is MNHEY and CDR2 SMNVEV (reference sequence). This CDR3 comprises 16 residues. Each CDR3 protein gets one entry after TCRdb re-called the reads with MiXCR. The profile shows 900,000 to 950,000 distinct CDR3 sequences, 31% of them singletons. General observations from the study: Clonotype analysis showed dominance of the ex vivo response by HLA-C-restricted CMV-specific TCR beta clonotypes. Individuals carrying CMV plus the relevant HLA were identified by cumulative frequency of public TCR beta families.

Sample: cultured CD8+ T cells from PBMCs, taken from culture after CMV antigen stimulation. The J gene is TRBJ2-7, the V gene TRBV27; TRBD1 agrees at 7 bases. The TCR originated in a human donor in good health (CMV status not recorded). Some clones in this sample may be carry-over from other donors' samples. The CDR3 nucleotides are TGTGCCAGCAGTTTAACAGGGGTCGCGAAGGGCTACGAGCAGTACGTC. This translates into CASSLTGVAKGYEQYV.